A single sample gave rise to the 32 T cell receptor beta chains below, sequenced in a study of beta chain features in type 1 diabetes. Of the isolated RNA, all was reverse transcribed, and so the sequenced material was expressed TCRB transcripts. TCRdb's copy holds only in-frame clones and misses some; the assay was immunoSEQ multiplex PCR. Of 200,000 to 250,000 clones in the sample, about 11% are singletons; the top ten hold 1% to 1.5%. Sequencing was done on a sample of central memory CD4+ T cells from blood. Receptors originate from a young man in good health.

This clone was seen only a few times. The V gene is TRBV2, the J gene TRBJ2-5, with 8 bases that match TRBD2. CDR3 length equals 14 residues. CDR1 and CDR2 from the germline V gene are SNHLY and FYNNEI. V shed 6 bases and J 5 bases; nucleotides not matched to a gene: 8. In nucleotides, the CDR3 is TGTGCCAGCAGCTCCGGACTAGCTGACGAGACCCAGTACTTC. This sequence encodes CASSSGLADETQYF.

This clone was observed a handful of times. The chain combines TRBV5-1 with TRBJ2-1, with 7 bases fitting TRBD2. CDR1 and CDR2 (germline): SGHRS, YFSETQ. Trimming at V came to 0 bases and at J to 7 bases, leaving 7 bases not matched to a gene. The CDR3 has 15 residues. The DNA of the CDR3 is TGCGCCAGCAGCTTGGATCGGGCGGGAGATAATGAGCAGTTCTTC. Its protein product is CASSLDRAGDNEQFF.

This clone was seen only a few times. The CDR3: CASSRGQGLLQETQYF. The CDR3 bases are TGTGCCAGCAGCAGGGGACAGGGGCTTCTTCAAGAGACCCAGTACTTC. The gene calls are TRBV7-2 and TRBJ2-5; 10 bases line up with TRBD1. After removal of 5 bases from V and 2 bases from J, the junction contained 8 bases not matched to a gene. The CDR3 loop spans 16 amino acids. In germline, CDR1 is SGHTA, CDR2 FQGNSA.

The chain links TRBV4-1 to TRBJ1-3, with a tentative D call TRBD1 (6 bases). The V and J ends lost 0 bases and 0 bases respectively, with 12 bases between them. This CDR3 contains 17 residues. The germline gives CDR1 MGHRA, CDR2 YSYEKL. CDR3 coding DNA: TGCGCCAGCAGCCAAGACCCCCAGGGGATCTCTGGAAACACCATATATTTT. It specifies CASSQDPQGISGNTIYF.

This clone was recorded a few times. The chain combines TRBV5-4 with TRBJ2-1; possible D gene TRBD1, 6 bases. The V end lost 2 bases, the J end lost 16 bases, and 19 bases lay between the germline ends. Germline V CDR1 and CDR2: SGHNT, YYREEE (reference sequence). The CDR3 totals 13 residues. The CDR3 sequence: CASSFGFRDTGFF. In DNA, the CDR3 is TGTGCCAGCAGCTTTGGGTTCCGGGACACCGGATTCTTC. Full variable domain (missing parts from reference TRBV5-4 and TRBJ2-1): ETGVTQSPTHLIKTRGQQVTLRCSSQSGHNTVSWYQQALGQGPQFIFQYYREEENGRGNFPPRFSGLQFPNYSSELNVNALELDDSALYLCASSFGFRDTGFFGPGTRLTVL.

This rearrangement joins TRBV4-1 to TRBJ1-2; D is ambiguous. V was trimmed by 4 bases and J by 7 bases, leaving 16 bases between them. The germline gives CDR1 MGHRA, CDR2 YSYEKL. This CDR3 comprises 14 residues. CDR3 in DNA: TGCGCCAGCAGCCCCGGAGTACGGGTGACTGGCTACACCTTC. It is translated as CASSPGVRVTGYTF.

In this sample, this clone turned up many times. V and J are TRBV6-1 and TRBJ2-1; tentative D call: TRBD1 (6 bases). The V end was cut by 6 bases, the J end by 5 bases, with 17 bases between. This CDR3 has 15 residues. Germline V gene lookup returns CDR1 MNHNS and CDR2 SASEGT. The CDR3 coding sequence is TGTGCCAGCAGCCGAGGGGGACAACCGGACAATGAGCAGTTCTTC. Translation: CASSRGGQPDNEQFF.

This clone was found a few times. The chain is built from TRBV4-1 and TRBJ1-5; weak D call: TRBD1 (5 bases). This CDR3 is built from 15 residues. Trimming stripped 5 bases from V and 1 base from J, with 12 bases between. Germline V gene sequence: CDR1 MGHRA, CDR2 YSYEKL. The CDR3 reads CASSVRGGSNQPQHF. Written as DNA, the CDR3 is TGCGCCAGCAGCGTACGGGGGGGAAGCAATCAGCCCCAGCATTTT.

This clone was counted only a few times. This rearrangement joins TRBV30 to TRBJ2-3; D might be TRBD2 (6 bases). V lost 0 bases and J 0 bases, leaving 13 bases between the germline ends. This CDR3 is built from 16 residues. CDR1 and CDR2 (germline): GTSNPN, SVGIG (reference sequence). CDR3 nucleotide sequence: TGTGCCTGGAGTGTACCGGGACTCGGGAGCACAGATACGCAGTATTTT. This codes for CAWSVPGLGSTDTQYF.

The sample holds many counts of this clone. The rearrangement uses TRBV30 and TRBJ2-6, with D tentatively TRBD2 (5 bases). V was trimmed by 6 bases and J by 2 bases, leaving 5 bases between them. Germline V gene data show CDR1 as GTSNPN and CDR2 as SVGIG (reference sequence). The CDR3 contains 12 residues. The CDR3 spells CACGAGANVLTF. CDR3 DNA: TGTGCCTGCGGGGCTGGGGCCAACGTCCTGACTTTC.

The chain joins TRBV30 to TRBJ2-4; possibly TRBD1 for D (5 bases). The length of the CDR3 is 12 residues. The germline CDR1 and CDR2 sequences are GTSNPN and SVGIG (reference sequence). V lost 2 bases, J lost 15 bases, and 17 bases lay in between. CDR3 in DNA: TGTGCCTGGAGTTTAACGCGTGAAGGGGTGTACTTC. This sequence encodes CAWSLTREGVYF.

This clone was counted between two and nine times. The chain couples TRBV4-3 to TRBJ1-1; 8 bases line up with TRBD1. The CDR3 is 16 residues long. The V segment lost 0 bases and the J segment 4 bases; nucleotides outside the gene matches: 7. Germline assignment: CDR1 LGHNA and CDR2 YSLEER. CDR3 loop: CASSQDRRTGSTEAFF. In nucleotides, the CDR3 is TGCGCCAGCAGCCAAGATCGCAGGACAGGGTCCACTGAAGCTTTCTTT.

CDR3 region: CASSQRTGQEDTGELFF. CDR3 nucleotide sequence: TGTGCCAGCAGCCAAAGGACCGGACAGGAGGACACCGGGGAGCTGTTTTTT. The chain recombines TRBV4-2 with TRBJ2-2; 7 bases fit TRBD1. The germline V gene has CDR1 LGHNA and CDR2 YNFKEQ. This CDR3 is built from 17 residues. With 2 bases clipped from V and 3 bases from J, the junction kept 9 bases outside the gene matches.

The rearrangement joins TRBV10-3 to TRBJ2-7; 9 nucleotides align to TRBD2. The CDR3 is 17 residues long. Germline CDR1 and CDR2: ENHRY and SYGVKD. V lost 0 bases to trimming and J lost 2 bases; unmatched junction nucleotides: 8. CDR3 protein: CAISESITSGSTYEQYF. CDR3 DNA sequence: TGTGCCATCAGTGAGTCGATAACTAGCGGGTCCACCTACGAGCAGTACTTC.

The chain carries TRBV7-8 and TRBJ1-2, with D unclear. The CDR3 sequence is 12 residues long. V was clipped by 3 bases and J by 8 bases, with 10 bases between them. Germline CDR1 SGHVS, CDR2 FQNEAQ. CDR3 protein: CASSLYESGYTF. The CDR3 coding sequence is TGTGCCAGCAGCTTGTATGAGTCGGGCTACACCTTC. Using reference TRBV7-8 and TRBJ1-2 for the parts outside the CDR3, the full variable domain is GAGVSQSPRYKVAKRGQDVALRCDPISGHVSLFWYQQALGQGPEFLTYFQNEAQLDKSGLPSDRFFAERPEGSVSTLKIQRTQQEDSAVYLCASSLYESGYTFGSGTRLTVV.

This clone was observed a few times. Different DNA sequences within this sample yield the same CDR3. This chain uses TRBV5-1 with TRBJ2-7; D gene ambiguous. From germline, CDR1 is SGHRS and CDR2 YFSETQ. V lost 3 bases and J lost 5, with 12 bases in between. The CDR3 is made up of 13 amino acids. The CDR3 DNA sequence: TGCGCCAGCAGCTCTATCGGCGGAAACGAGCAGTACTTC. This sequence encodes CASSSIGGNEQYF.

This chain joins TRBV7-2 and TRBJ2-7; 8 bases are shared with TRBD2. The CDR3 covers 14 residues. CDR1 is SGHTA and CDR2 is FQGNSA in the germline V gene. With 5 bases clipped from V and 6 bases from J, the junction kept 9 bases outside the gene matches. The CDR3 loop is CASSPGLAGVEQYF. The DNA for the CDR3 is TGTGCCAGCAGCCCAGGGCTAGCGGGCGTCGAGCAGTACTTC.

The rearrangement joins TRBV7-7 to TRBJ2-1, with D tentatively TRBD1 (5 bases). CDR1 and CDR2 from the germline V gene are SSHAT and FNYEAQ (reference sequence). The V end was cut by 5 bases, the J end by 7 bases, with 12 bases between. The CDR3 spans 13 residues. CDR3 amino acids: CASSPIPGNEQFF. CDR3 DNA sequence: TGTGCCAGCAGCCCAATCCCAGGGAATGAGCAGTTCTTC. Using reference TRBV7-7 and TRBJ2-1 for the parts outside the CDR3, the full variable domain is GAGVSQSPRYKVTKRGQDVTLRCDPISSHATLYWYQQALGQGPEFLTYFNYEAQPDKSGLPSDRFSAERPEGSISTLTIQRTEQRDSAMYRCASSPIPGNEQFFGPGTRLTVL.

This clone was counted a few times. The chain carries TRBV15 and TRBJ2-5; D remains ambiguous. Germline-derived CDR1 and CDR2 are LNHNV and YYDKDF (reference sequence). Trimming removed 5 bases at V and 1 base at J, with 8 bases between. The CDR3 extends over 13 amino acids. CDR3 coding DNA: TGTGCCACCAGCCCACGGACCCAAGAGACCCAGTACTTC. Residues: CATSPRTQETQYF.

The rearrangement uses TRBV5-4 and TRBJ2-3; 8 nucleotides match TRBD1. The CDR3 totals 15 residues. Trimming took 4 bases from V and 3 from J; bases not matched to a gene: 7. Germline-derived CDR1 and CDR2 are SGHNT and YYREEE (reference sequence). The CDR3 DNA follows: TGTGCCAGCAGCCCCGGGCAGGGGGCTACAGATACGCAGTATTTT. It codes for CASSPGQGATDTQYF.

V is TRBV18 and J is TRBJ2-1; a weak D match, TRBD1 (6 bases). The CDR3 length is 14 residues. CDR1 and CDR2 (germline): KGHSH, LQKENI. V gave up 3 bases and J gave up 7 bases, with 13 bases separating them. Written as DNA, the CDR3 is TGTGCCAGCTCACCTACAGACAGGTGGAATGAGCAGTTCTTC. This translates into CASSPTDRWNEQFF.

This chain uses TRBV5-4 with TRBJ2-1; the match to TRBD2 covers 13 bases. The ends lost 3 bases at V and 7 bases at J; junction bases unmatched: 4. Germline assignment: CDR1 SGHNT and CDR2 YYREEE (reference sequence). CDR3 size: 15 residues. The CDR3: CASSSGLAGRNEQFF. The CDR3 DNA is TGTGCCAGCAGCTCGGGACTAGCGGGAAGGAATGAGCAGTTCTTC.

The CDR3 loop is CASSYRPQPGEQYF. In nucleotides, the CDR3 is TGTGCCAGCAGTTACCGGCCCCAGCCCGGCGAGCAGTACTTC. The V call is TRBV6-5, the J call TRBJ2-7, with D hard to call. CDR3 size: 14 residues. V was clipped by 2 bases and J by 6 bases, with 14 bases between them. Germline loops: CDR1 MNHEY, CDR2 SVGAGI.

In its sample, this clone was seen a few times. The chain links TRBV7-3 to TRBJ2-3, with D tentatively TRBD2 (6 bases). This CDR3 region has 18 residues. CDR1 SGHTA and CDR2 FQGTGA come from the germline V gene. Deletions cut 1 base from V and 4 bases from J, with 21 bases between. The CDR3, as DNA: TGTGCCAGCAGCTTAAGAGGGCCGGGACTGCGGGGCTCAGATACGCAGTATTTT. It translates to CASSLRGPGLRGSDTQYF.

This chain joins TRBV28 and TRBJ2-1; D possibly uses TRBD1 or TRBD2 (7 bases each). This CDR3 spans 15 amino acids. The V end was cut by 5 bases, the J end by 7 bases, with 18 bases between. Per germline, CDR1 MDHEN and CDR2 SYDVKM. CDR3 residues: CASSTPRGGPNEQFF. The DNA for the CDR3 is TGTGCCAGCAGTACACCCAGGGGGGGGCCTAATGAGCAGTTCTTC.

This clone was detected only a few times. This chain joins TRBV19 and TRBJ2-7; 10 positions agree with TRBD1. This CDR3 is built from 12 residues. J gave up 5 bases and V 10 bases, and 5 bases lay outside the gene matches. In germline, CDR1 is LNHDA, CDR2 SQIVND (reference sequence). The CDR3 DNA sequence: TGTGCCACCAGGGACAGGGGAGACGAGCAGTACTTC. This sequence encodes CATRDRGDEQYF.

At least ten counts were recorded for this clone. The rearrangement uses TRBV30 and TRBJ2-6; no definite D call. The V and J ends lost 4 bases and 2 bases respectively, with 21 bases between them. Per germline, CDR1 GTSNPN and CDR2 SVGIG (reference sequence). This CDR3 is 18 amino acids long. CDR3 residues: CAWTLFRVAPTGANVLTF. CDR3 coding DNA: TGTGCCTGGACCCTTTTCCGCGTAGCACCGACTGGGGCCAACGTCCTGACTTTC.

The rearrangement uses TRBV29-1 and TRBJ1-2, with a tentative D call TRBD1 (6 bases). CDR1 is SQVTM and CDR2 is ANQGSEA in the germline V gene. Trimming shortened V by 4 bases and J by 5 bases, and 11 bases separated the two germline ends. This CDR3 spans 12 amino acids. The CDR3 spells CSVASGAYGYTF. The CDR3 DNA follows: TGCAGCGTTGCATCAGGGGCTTATGGCTACACCTTC.

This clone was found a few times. The CDR3 DNA follows: TGTGCCAGCAGCTTAGCCTTGACTAGCGGGAGTTTCTACAATGAGCAGTTCTTC. This codes for CASSLALTSGSFYNEQFF. The V call is TRBV7-8, the J call TRBJ2-1, with 12 bases identical to TRBD2. Germline V gene data show CDR1 as SGHVS and CDR2 as FQNEAQ. V dropped 0 bases and J dropped 3; count of bases not matched to a gene: 6. The CDR3 runs to 18 residues. Filled out from reference TRBV7-8 and TRBJ2-1, the complete variable domain reads GAGVSQSPRYKVAKRGQDVALRCDPISGHVSLFWYQQALGQGPEFLTYFQNEAQLDKSGLPSDRFFAERPEGSVSTLKIQRTQQEDSAVYLCASSLALTSGSFYNEQFFGPGTRLTVL.

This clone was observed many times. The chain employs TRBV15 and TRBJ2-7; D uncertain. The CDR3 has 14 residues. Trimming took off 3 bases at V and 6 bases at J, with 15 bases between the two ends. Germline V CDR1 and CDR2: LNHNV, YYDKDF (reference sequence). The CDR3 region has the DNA TGTGCCACCAGCAGGCCCCCACTTGTCTCCGAGCAGTACTTC. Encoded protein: CATSRPPLVSEQYF.

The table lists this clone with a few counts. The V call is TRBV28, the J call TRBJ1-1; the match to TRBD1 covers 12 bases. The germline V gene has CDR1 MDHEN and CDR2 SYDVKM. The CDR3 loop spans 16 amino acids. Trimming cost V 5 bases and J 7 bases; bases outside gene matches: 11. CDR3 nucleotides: TGTGCCAGCAGTGCTCCGGGACAGGGGGCTCATGGTGAAGCTTTCTTT. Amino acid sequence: CASSAPGQGAHGEAFF.

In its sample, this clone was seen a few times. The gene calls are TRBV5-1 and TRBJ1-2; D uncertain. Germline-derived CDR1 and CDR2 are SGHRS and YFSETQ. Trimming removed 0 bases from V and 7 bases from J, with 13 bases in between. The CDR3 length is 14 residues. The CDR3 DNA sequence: TGCGCCAGCAGCTTGGTAGGGAGTGCCGGTGGCTACACCTTC. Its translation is CASSLVGSAGGYTF.